The 30 T cell receptor beta chains reported below all come from one sample, sequenced in a study of identical twins. MiXCR, applied by TCRdb to the 5' RACE reads, yields one record per CDR3 protein. Of 250,000 or so distinct CDR3 sequences listed, roughly 13% are singletons. These records were also assigned to another study, of yellow fever vaccine responses in identical twins.

The sample consisted of memory (CD45RO+) T cells sorted from blood. Source of these receptors: a woman aged 18-35 years in good health.

This clonotype was seen only a few times. V is TRBV20-1 and J is TRBJ2-3, with 13 bases lining up with TRBD2. The CDR3 extends over 14 amino acids. CDR1 and CDR2 from the germline V gene are DFQATT and SNEGSKA (reference sequence). J was trimmed by 6 bases and V by 7 bases; bases with no gene match: 7. The CDR3 DNA sequence: TGCAGTGTATTTACTAGCGGGAGGGCCGATACGCAGTATTTT. Its protein is CSVFTSGRADTQYF.

The chain links TRBV6-5 to TRBJ2-3; TRBD2 matches at 9 bases. Looked up from germline, CDR1 is MNHEY and CDR2 is SVGAGI. The CDR3 contains 17 residues. With 3 bases clipped from V and 3 bases from J, the junction kept 10 bases outside the gene matches. The CDR3 nucleotides are TGTGCCAGCAGTTATTCCGGCGGGGGGGCCTCAACAGATACGCAGTATTTT. It specifies CASSYSGGGASTDTQYF.

This chain links TRBV3-1 with TRBJ2-3, with D perhaps matching TRBD2 (6 bases). V lost 1 base to trimming and J lost 6 bases, with 17 bases between them. The V gene's germline CDR1 is LGHDT and CDR2 YNNKEL (reference sequence). The CDR3 loop spans 16 amino acids. The CDR3 sequence is CASSQVRSGRSDTQYF. The CDR3 region has the DNA TGTGCCAGCAGCCAAGTGAGGTCAGGGAGGTCGGATACGCAGTATTTT.

This clonotype was seen more than once but under ten times. The rearrangement joins TRBV6-1 to TRBJ2-5; a weak D match, TRBD1 (5 bases). This CDR3 contains 14 residues. V dropped 2 bases and J dropped 7 bases, with 14 bases sitting between them. CDR1 is MNHNS and CDR2 is SASEGT in the germline V gene. The CDR3 reads CASSESLQGWTQYF. CDR3 in DNA: TGTGCCAGCAGTGAATCGTTGCAGGGATGGACCCAGTACTTC.

This clonotype was detected only a few times. This sequence joins TRBV18 and TRBJ1-4, with D unresolved. The CDR3 consists of 12 residues. The ends were cut back, 3 bases at V and 8 bases at J, with 7 bases in the middle. Germline values: CDR1 KGHSH, CDR2 LQKENI. CDR3 amino acids: CASSPVGEKLFF. The CDR3, as DNA: TGTGCCAGCTCACCGGTCGGAGAAAAACTGTTTTTT.

The J gene is TRBJ2-3, the V gene TRBV6-1; TRBD2 aligns across 11 bases. Germline-derived CDR1 and CDR2 are MNHNS and SASEGT. The junction had 12 bases not matched to a gene; V was cut back by 6 bases and J by 4 bases. This CDR3 region has 17 residues. CDR3 protein: CASRLRLAGGLADTQYF. CDR3 nucleotides: TGTGCCAGCAGACTCCGCTTAGCGGGGGGGCTTGCAGATACGCAGTATTTT.

About this clonotype itself: Possible read error: a much larger clone is one base away. The rearrangement joins TRBV3-1 to TRBJ2-3; TRBD2 aligns across 8 bases. Germline V gene lookup returns CDR1 LGHDT and CDR2 YNNKEL (reference sequence). CDR3 length: 15 amino acids. CDR3 nucleotide sequence: TGTGCCACCAGCCATAGCGGGATCTTAACAGATACGCAGTATTTT. Translating it yields CATSHSGILTDTQYF.

This clonotype was seen a few times. The chain joins TRBV6-6 to TRBJ2-7, with D hard to call. Trimming pared 8 bases from V and 6 bases from J, leaving 17 bases between. Looked up from germline, CDR1 is MNHNY and CDR2 is SVGAGI (reference sequence). The CDR3 totals 13 residues. The CDR3 here is CASSSVLNGEQYF. DNA of the CDR3: TGTGCCAGCTCCTCGGTCCTAAACGGCGAGCAGTACTTC.

The V gene is TRBV2, the J gene TRBJ2-5; 13 nucleotides agree with TRBD2. Trimming removed 10 bases from V and 4 bases from J; junction bases left unmatched: 12. CDR1 is SNHLY and CDR2 is FYNNEI in the germline V gene. This CDR3 contains 16 residues. The CDR3 coding sequence is TGTGCCACCGTCGATCGACTAGCGGGGGGAGGAGAGACCCAGTACTTC. Translation gives CATVDRLAGGGETQYF.

This clonotype was recorded at least ten times. This chain joins TRBV5-1 and TRBJ2-1, with TRBD2 matching over 10 bases. J gave up 3 bases and V 0 bases, and 9 bases lay outside the gene matches. The CDR3 spans 18 residues. CDR1 is SGHRS, CDR2 YFSETQ, per germline. Written as DNA, the CDR3 is TGCGCCAGCAGCTTGGGGGCGTCTAGCGGGGGTTACTACAATGAGCAGTTCTTC. Its protein product is CASSLGASSGGYYNEQFF.

The V gene is TRBV6-1, the J gene TRBJ2-6; D gene ambiguous. V was shortened by 6 bases and J by 4 bases, with 7 bases between the two germline ends. The CDR3 spans 13 residues. Germline V CDR1 and CDR2: MNHNS, SASEGT. In DNA form, the CDR3 reads TGTGCCAGCAGGATGACCGGGGCCAACGTCCTGACTTTC. Translated: CASRMTGANVLTF.

This clonotype was detected only a few times. V gene TRBV30 combines with J gene TRBJ2-1; possible D gene TRBD2, 5 bases. Germline V CDR1 and CDR2: GTSNPN, SVGIG (reference sequence). The V gene lost 0 bases and the J gene lost 2 bases, with 8 bases spanning the gap. The CDR3 consists of 14 residues. CDR3 DNA sequence: TGTGCCTGGAGTGTGTATAGCGCCTACAATGAGCAGTTCTTC. Its translation is CAWSVYSAYNEQFF.

The chain uses TRBV28 and TRBJ2-5, with 8 positions matching TRBD1. J gave up 1 base and V 4 bases, and 8 bases lay outside the gene matches. The CDR3 contains 16 residues. Germline V CDR1 and CDR2: MDHEN, SYDVKM. As DNA, the CDR3 is TGTGCCAGCAGTTCCGGGACAGGAGGGTTCCAAGAGACCCAGTACTTC. This encodes CASSSGTGGFQETQYF.

This chain joins TRBV27 and TRBJ2-1; possibly TRBD2 for D (5 bases). CDR1 and CDR2 (germline): MNHEY, SMNVEV (reference sequence). The CDR3 is made up of 17 amino acids. Trimming stripped 3 bases from V and 7 bases from J, with 22 bases between. As DNA, the CDR3 is TGTGCCAGCAGTTTTGAAGTTACTTCGGGGTTTACGAATGAGCAGTTCTTC. This gives the protein CASSFEVTSGFTNEQFF.

This clonotype came up a few times. The CDR3 region has the DNA TGTGCCAGCAGCAAAGTGTGCCTGGTCGAAGCTTTCTTT. This gives the protein CASSKVCLVEAFF. This sequence joins TRBV21-1 and TRBJ1-1. TRBV21-1 is termed a pseudogene. The CDR3 consists of 13 residues.

In nucleotides, the CDR3 is TGTGCCAGCAGCCAAGTCGGGGGCGGCTACACCTTC. Protein sequence: CASSQVGGGYTF. The genes are TRBV3-1 and TRBJ1-2; D possibly corresponds to TRBD1 (6 bases). Germline V CDR1 and CDR2: LGHDT, YNNKEL (reference sequence). This CDR3 has 12 amino acids. V shed 1 base and J shed 8 bases, with 8 bases lying between them.

This clonotype has only a few counts. The limits of the CDR3 on the DNA are not certain, so only TCRdb's listed CDR3 is given. The rearrangement links TRBV12-3 or TRBV12-4 to TRBJ2-1; TRBD1, the D gene given by the table, was not confirmed from the DNA. Counting both end residues, the CDR3 totals 15 amino acids. The CDR3 region is CASSSSGQGYNEQFF.

In this sample, this clonotype turned up many times. The V gene is TRBV12-3 or TRBV12-4, the J gene TRBJ1-2; tentative D call: TRBD1 (5 bases). V shed 6 bases and J shed 3 bases, with 11 bases lying between them. This CDR3 contains 13 residues. CDR3 nucleotide sequence: TGTGCCAGCAGCGTAGACAGAGACTATGGCTACACCTTC. Encoded protein: CASSVDRDYGYTF.

This clonotype occurred a few times. This sequence joins TRBV5-1 and TRBJ1-2, with a weak D call TRBD1 (5 bases). Deletions cut 0 bases from V and 8 bases from J, with 8 bases between. CDR1 is SGHRS, CDR2 YFSETQ, per germline. The CDR3 runs 12 residues. CDR3 sequence (DNA): TGCGCCAGCAGCTTGGTGCGGGACGGCTACACCTTC. Its protein product is CASSLVRDGYTF.

This clonotype occurred a few times. The chain uses TRBV6-1 and TRBJ2-1, with TRBD1 matching 7 bases. The CDR3 is 14 residues long. V shed 6 bases, J shed 4 bases, and the junction held 6 bases outside the gene matches. The germline gives CDR1 MNHNS, CDR2 SASEGT. The CDR3 DNA follows: TGTGCCAGCAGACGATACAGGGGATACAATGAGCAGTTCTTC. Encoded protein: CASRRYRGYNEQFF.

This clonotype was detected once. The chain uses TRBV20-1 and TRBJ2-7, with TRBD2 matching 14 bases. Per germline, CDR1 DFQATT and CDR2 SNEGSKA (reference sequence). CDR3 size: 15 residues. After removal of 6 bases from V and 3 bases from J, the junction contained 7 bases not matched to a gene. CDR3: CSAEGLAGVDYEQYF. For the CDR3, the DNA is TGCAGTGCCGAGGGACTAGCGGGAGTCGACTACGAGCAGTACTTC.

In this sample, this clonotype turned up many times. The chain has TRBV29-1 and TRBJ1-5, with D tentatively TRBD1 (5 bases). The CDR3 spans 13 residues. Trimming pared 0 bases from V and 9 bases from J, leaving 12 bases between. CDR1 and CDR2 (germline): SQVTM, ANQGSEA. CDR3 loop: CSVEDGGRGPQHF. The CDR3, as DNA: TGCAGCGTTGAAGATGGGGGTCGTGGGCCCCAGCATTTT.

Only a few counts were recorded for this clonotype. Here the CDR3 DNA reads TGCAGTGCAGAGCGAGAGACTGAGGCCCAGTACTTC. Its translation: CSAERETEAQYF. This rearrangement joins TRBV20-1 to TRBJ2-5; D not resolved. The V end was cut by 6 bases, the J end by 9 bases, with 17 bases between. CDR3 length: 12 amino acids. CDR1 is DFQATT and CDR2 is SNEGSKA in the germline V gene (reference sequence).

This clonotype was seen a few times. This chain uses TRBV3-1 with TRBJ2-5; no clear D. CDR3 length equals 15 residues. Germline CDR1 is LGHDT and CDR2 is YNNKEL (reference sequence). V dropped 0 bases and J dropped 2 bases, with 10 bases sitting between them. CDR3 bases: TGTGCCAGCAGCCAAGATGGCAGGAATCAAGAGACCCAGTACTTC. As protein: CASSQDGRNQETQYF.

The V call is TRBV5-1, the J call TRBJ2-3, with a possible D match to TRBD2 (5 bases). The CDR3 runs 15 residues. CDR1 is SGHRS, CDR2 YFSETQ, per germline. V lost 1 base and J lost 0, with 9 bases in between. CDR3 sequence (DNA): TGCGCCAGCAGCTTGTGGGAGAGCAGCACAGATACGCAGTATTTT. Residues: CASSLWESSTDTQYF. Using reference TRBV5-1 and TRBJ2-3 for the parts outside the CDR3, the full variable domain is KAGVTQTPRYLIKTRGQQVTLSCSPISGHRSVSWYQQTPGQGLQFLFEYFSETQRNKGNFPGRFSGRQFSNSRSEMNVSTLELGDSALYLCASSLWESSTDTQYFGPGTRLTVL.

There are a few counts of this clonotype. V usage is TRBV7-9 and J usage is TRBJ2-1; 12 bases map to TRBD2. Trimming at V came to 4 bases and at J to 7 bases, leaving 17 bases not matched to a gene. Germline CDR1 reads SEHNR; CDR2 reads FQNEAQ (reference sequence). This CDR3 has 19 amino acids. The CDR3 protein is CASSSQERTLAGGPNEQFF. CDR3 nucleotide sequence: TGTGCCAGCAGCTCCCAAGAAAGAACTCTAGCGGGGGGGCCTAATGAGCAGTTCTTC.

This sequence joins TRBV14 and TRBJ2-3; 10 bases are shared with TRBD1. The J segment lost 1 base and the V segment lost 4 bases, leaving 11 bases of the junction unmatched. The CDR3 is made up of 18 amino acids. Germline V gene sequence: CDR1 SGHDN, CDR2 FVKESK. CDR3 loop: CASSPLPGQGKGTDTQYF. In DNA form, the CDR3 reads TGTGCCAGCAGCCCACTCCCGGGACAGGGGAAGGGCACAGATACGCAGTATTTT.

This clonotype has just a few counts. The V and J genes are TRBV13 and TRBJ2-7; 7 bases agree with TRBD2. After removal of 0 bases from V and 6 bases from J, the junction contained 2 bases not matched to a gene. The CDR3 totals 13 residues. CDR1 is PRHDT, CDR2 FYEKMQ, per germline (reference sequence). CDR3 amino acids: CASSLGLASEQYF. As DNA, the CDR3 is TGTGCCAGCAGCTTAGGACTAGCGAGCGAGCAGTACTTC.

This clonotype was observed a handful of times. This chain uses TRBV7-9 with TRBJ1-1; D gene uncertain. The length of the CDR3 is 14 residues. CDR1 SEHNR and CDR2 FQNEAQ come from the germline V gene (reference sequence). Deletions cut 2 bases from V and 0 bases from J, with 7 bases between. This CDR3 is CASSLNTVNTEAFF. DNA of the CDR3: TGTGCCAGCAGCTTAAACACCGTGAACACTGAAGCTTTCTTT.

This clonotype was recorded many times. This chain's CDR3 is CASSSRARLAGGTYEQYF. The CDR3 bases are TGTGCCAGCAGCTCGCGAGCCCGACTAGCGGGAGGGACCTACGAGCAGTACTTC. The genes are TRBV11-2 and TRBJ2-7, with 14 bases identical to TRBD2. This CDR3 is 18 amino acids long. V lost 4 bases, J lost 2 bases, and 10 bases stayed unmatched. The germline V gene encodes CDR1 SGHAT and CDR2 FQNNGV. The full variable domain, completed using reference TRBV11-2 and TRBJ2-7, is EAGVAQSPRYKIIEKRQSVAFWCNPISGHATLYWYQQILGQGPKLLIQFQNNGVVDDSQLPKDRFSAERLKGVDSTLKIQPAKLEDSAVYLCASSSRARLAGGTYEQYFGPGTRLTVT.